The T cell receptor (beta chain) under discussion was sequenced for a study of T cell clonality in common variable immunodeficiency. Libraries were prepared by immunoSEQ multiplex PCR; TCRdb keeps only in-frame clonotypes and omits some of them. Sampling found under 45,000 clones, none seen once. This clone was counted many times. The CDR3 end lies 3 residues beyond the end of the read and is filled in from the germline J gene. The germline V gene has CDR1 DFQATT and CDR2 SNEGSKA (reference sequence). The V gene end was trimmed by 2 bases and the J gene end by 0 bases; junction bases not matched to a gene: 3. CDR3 length: 16 residues.

Sequencing was carried out using peripheral blood mononuclear cells. V usage is TRBV20-1 and J usage is TRBJ2-5, with 13 bases identical to TRBD2. The TCR sequence derives from a person aged 18 to 75 in good health. CDR3 sequence: CSARTSGGGNQETQYF. The part of the CDR3 DNA that was read is TGCAGTGCTAGAACTAGCGGGGGGGGAAACCAAGAGACC.